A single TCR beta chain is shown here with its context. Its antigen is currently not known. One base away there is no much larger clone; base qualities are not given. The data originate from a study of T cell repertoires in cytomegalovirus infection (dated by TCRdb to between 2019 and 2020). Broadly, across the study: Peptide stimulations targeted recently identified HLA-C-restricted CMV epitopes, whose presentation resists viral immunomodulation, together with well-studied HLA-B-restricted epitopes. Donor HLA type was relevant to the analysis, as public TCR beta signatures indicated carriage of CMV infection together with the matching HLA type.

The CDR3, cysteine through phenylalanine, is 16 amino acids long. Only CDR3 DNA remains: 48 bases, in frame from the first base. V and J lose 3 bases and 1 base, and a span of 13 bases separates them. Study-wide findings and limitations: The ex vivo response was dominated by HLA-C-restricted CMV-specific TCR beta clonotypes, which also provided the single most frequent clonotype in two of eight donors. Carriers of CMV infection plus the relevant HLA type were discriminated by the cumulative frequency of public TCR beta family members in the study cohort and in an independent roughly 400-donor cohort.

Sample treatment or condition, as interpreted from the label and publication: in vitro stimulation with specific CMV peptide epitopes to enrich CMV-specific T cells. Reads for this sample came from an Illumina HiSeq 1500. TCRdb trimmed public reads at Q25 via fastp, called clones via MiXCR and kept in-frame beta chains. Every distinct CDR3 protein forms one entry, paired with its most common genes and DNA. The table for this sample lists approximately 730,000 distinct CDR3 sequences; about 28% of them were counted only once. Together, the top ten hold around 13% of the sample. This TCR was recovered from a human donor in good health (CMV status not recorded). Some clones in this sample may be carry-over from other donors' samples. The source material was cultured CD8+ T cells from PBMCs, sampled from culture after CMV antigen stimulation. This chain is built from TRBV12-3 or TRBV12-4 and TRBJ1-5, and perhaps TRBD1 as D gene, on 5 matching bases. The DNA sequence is TGTGCCAGCAGTTTCGGGGGGAGGGGAAGCAATCAGCCCCAGCATTTT. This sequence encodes CASSFGGRGSNQPQHF.